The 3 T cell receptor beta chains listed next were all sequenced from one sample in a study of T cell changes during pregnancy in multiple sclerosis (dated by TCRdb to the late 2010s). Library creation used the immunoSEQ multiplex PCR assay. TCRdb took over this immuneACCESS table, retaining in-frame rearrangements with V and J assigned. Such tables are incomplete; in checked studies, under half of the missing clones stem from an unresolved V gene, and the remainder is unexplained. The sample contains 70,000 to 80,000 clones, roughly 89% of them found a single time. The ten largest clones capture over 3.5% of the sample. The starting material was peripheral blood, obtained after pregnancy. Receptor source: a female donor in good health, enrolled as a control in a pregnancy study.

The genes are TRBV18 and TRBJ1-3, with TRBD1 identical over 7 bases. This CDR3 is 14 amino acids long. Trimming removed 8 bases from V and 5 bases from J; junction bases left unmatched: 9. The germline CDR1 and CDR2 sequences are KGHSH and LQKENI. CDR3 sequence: CASNEQGIRNTIYF. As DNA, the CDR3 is TGTGCCAGCAATGAACAGGGGATCCGAAACACCATATATTTT.

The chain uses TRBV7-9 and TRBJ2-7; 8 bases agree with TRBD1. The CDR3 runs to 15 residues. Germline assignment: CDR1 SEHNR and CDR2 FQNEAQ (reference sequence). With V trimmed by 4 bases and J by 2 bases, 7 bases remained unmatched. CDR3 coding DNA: TGTGCCAGCAGCTCCTGGGACAGGAATACCTACGAGCAGTACTTC. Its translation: CASSSWDRNTYEQYF.

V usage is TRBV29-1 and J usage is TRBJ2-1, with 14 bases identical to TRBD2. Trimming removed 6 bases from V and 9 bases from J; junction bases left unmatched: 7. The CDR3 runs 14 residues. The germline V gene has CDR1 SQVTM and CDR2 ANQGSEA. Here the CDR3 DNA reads TGCAGCGTAATGACTAGCGGGGGGGCAGGTGAGCAGTTCTTC. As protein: CSVMTSGGAGEQFF.